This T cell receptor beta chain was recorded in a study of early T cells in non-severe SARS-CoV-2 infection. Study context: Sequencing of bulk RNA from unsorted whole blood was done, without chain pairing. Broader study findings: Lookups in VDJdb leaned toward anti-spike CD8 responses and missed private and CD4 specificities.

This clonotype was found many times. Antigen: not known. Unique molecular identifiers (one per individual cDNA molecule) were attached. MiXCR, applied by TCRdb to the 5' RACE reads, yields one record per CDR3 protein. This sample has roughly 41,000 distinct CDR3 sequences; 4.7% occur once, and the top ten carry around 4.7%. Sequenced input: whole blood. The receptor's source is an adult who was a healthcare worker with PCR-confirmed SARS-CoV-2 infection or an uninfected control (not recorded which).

Here the CDR3 reads CASSPVARVRSNQPQHF. The CDR3 region has the DNA TGTGCCAGCAGCCCCGTCGCCCGGGTCCGTAGCAATCAGCCCCAGCATTTT. The chain is built from TRBV28 and TRBJ1-5; D is unresolved. The length of the CDR3 is 17 residues. Trimming pared 6 bases from V and 0 bases from J, leaving 18 bases between. In germline, CDR1 is MDHEN, CDR2 SYDVKM.